This is a list of T cell receptor beta chains from one sample in a study of PD-L1 blockade in urothelial cancer. Method: immunoSEQ multiplex PCR; TCRdb's copy keeps in-frame clones and lacks some. The repertoire has about 87,000 clones, 84% of them found once; the top ten carry around 1.9%. Sequencing was performed on PBMCs, taken around atezolizumab (anti-PD-L1) treatment. These receptors all stem from a man aged 55 to 70 with urothelial cancer. The CDR3 runs from the conserved cysteine through the conserved F or W.

V: TRBV18; J: TRBJ2-5; CDR3: CASSPLAETQYF
V: TRBV15; J: TRBJ2-5; CDR3: CATSRANSGQETQYF
V: TRBV6-5; J: TRBJ2-2; CDR3: CASDRTGDTGELFF
V: TRBV4-2; J: TRBJ2-5; CDR3: CASGLAGGQETQYF
V: TRBV19; J: TRBJ2-3; CDR3: CASSLQGKSTDTQYF
V: TRBV7-9; J: TRBJ1-4; CDR3: CASSLATGVGREKLFF
V: TRBV27; J: TRBJ1-5; CDR3: CANEGTGDSNQPQHF
V: TRBV13; J: TRBJ2-2; CDR3: CASSFGLGATGELFF
V: TRBV10-1; J: TRBJ2-3; CDR3: CASSGGLAGLTDTQYF
V: TRBV5-1; J: TRBJ2-7; CDR3: CASSLGSSAYEQYF
V: TRBV2; J: TRBJ2-7; CDR3: CASSRTSGRTNYEQYF
V: TRBV10-1; J: TRBJ2-1; CDR3: CASRAGSEREEQFF
V: TRBV5-1; J: TRBJ2-6; CDR3: CASSVWTGSSGANVLTF
V: TRBV7-8; J: TRBJ1-5; CDR3: CASTDRRAAQPQHF
V: TRBV29-1; J: TRBJ2-3; CDR3: CSVEIDSFPTDTQYF
V: TRBV6-6; J: TRBJ2-1; CDR3: CASNEALAGPNEQFF
V: TRBV5-1; J: TRBJ2-1; CDR3: CASRTVQGLAGNEQFF